The T cell receptor beta chain described here comes from a study of beta chain features in type 1 diabetes. Study results and caveats: TCRB CDR3 length was moderately but significantly reduced in all four CD4+ subsets of Type 1 diabetes patients.

Via CD45RO/CCR7/CD25/CD127/CD95/CD27, cells of the CD4+ naive, central memory, regulatory and stem cell-like memory subsets were sorted. Purity exceeded 95% in all sorted populations. Isolated RNA was reverse transcribed in full, so expressed TCRB transcripts were sequenced. Roughly 3.5 million reads per sample on average were obtained from naive, central memory and regulatory T cell samples. Sequenced by immunoSEQ multiplex PCR; TCRdb stores in-frame clones only, minus some. The table records over 700,000 clones, about 17% of them present only once. This clone was counted a few times. Its target is not known. Source material: naive CD4+ T cells from blood. This TCR derives from a woman aged 18 to 35 in good health.

The CDR3 DNA reads as TGTGCCAGCAGACAGCAAGAGACCCAGTACTTC. It is translated as CASRQQETQYF. J is TRBJ2-5 and V is TRBV6-6; no firm D call. Trimming removed 6 bases at V and 2 bases at J, with 4 bases between. CDR3 length: 11 residues. Germline values: CDR1 MNHNY, CDR2 SVGAGI (reference sequence).